The sequence of this T cell receptor (beta chain) was determined in a study of CD4 T cells in relation to SARS-CoV-2 and coronaviruses. TCRdb keeps only in-frame clones here, not all; method: immunoSEQ multiplex PCR. This table has about 36,000 clones, 70% to 80% appearing once. This clone appeared a few times. As yet, its antigen is unknown. Trimming left V 3 bases short and J 9 bases short, with 21 bases between. The CDR3 spans 15 residues. CDR1 and CDR2 from the germline V gene are DFQATT and SNEGSKA (reference sequence). The TCR originated in an adult with COVID-19. The V gene is TRBV20-1, the J gene TRBJ2-1, with D perhaps TRBD1 or TRBD2 (6 bases each). Sequencing was performed on memory CD4+ T cells from PBMCs, cultured in vitro. CDR3 nucleotide sequence: TGCAGTGCTAGTGGGGGCAATGTCGGGAGAGTTGAGCAGTTCTTC. This gives the protein CSASGGNVGRVEQFF.